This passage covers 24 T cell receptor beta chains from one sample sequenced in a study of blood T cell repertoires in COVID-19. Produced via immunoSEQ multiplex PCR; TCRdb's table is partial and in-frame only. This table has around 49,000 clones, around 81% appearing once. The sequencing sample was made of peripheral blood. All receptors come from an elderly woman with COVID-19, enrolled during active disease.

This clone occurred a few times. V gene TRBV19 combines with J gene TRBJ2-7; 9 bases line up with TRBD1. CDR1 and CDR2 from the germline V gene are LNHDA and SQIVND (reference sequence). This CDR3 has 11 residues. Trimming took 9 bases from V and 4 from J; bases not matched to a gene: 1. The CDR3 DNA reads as TGTGCCAGCGGGACAGGGTACGAGCAGTACTTC. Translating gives CASGTGYEQYF.

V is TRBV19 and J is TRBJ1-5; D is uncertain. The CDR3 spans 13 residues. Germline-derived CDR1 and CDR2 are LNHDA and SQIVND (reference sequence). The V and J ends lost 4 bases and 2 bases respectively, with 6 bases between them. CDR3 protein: CASSTRRNQPQHF. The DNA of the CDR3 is TGTGCCAGTAGTACTAGGCGCAATCAGCCCCAGCATTTT.

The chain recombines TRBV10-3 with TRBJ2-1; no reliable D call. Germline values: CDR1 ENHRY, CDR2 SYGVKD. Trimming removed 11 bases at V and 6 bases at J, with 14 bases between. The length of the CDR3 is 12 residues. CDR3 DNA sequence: TGTGCCGTAGCCCCAAACGGCAATGAGCAGTTCTTC. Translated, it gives CAVAPNGNEQFF.

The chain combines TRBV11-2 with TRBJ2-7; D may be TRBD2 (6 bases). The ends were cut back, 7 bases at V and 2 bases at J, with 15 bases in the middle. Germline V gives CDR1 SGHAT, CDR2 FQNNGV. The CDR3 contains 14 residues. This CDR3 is CASTVYGSTYEQYF. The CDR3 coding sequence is TGTGCCAGCACCGTTTACGGGAGTACCTACGAGCAGTACTTC.

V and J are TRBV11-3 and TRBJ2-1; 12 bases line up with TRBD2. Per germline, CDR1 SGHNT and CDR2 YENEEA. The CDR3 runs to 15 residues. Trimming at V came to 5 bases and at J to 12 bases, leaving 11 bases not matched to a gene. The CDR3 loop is CASSQGLAGGGTQFF. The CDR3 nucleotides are TGTGCCAGCAGCCAGGGGCTAGCGGGAGGGGGGACGCAGTTCTTC. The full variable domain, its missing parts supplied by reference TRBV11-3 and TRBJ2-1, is EAGVVQSPRYKIIEKKQPVAFWCNPISGHNTLYWYLQNLGQGPELLIRYENEEAVDDSQLPKDRFSAERLKGVDSTLKIQPAELGDSAVYLCASSQGLAGGGTQFFGPGTRLTVL.

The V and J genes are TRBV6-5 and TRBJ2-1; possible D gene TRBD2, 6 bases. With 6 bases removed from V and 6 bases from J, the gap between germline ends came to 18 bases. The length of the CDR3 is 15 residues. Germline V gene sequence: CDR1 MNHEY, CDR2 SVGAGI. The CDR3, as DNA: TGTGCCAGCAGCCCCGGGGAGCGGGCGGCCAATGAGCAGTTCTTC. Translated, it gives CASSPGERAANEQFF.

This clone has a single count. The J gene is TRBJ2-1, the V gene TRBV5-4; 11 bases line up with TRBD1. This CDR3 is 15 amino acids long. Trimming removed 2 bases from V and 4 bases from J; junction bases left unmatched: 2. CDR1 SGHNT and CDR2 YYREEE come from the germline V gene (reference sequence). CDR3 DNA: TGTGCCAGCAGCTTCCGGGACAGGGGGTACAATGAGCAGTTCTTC. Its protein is CASSFRDRGYNEQFF.

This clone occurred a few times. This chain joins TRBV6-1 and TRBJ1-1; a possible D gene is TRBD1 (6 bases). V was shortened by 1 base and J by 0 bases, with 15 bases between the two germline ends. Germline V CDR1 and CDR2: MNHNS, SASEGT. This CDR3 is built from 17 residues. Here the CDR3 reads CASSEGTGIRMNTEAFF. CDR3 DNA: TGTGCCAGCAGTGAAGGCACAGGGATCAGGATGAACACTGAAGCTTTCTTT.

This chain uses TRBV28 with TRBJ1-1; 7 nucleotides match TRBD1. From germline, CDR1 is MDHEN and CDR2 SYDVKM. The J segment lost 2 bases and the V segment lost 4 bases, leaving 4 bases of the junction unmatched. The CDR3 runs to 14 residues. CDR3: CASSWGQSNTEAFF. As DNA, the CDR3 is TGTGCCAGCAGTTGGGGACAGAGCAACACTGAAGCTTTCTTT.

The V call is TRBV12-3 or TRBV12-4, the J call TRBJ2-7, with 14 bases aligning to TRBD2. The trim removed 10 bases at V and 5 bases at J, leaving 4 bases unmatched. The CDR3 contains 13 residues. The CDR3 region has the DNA TGTGCCATCGGGACTAGCGGGAGTCACGAGCAGTACTTC. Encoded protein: CAIGTSGSHEQYF.

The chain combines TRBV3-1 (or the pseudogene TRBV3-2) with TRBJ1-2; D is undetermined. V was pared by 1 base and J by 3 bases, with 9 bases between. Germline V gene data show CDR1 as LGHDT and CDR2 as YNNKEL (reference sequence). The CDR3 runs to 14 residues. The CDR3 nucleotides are TGTGCCAGCAGCCAAGGCGGCTGGGACTATGGCTACACCTTC. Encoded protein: CASSQGGWDYGYTF.

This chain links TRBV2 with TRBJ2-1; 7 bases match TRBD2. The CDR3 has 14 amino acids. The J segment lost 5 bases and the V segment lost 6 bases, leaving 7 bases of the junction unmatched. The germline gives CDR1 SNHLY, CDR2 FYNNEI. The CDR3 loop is CASRWEGHNNEQFF. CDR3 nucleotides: TGTGCCAGCAGGTGGGAGGGCCACAACAATGAGCAGTTCTTC.

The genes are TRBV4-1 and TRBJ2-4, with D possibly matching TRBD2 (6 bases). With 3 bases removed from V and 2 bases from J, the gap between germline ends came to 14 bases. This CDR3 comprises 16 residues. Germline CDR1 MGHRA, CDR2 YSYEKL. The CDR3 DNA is TGCGCCAGCAGCCAGGGACTGCTTCTGCCCAAAAACATTCAGTACTTC. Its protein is CASSQGLLLPKNIQYF.

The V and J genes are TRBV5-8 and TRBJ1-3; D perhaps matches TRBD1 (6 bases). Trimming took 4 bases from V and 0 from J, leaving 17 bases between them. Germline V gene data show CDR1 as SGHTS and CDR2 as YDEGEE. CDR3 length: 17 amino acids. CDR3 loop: CASSESGTFISGNTIYF. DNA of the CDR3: TGTGCCAGCAGCGAGTCCGGGACATTTATCTCTGGAAACACCATATATTTT.

CDR3 DNA sequence: TGTGCCAGCAGTGAATTAGGGGGGGCAACTAATGAAAAACTGTTTTTT. Amino acids: CASSELGGATNEKLFF. The chain employs TRBV25-1 and TRBJ1-4; D is possibly TRBD1 (6 bases). This CDR3 is built from 16 residues. The germline gives CDR1 MGHDK, CDR2 SYGVNS. Trimming pared 1 base from V and 0 bases from J, leaving 9 bases between.

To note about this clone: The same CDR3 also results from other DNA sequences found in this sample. The CDR3 here is CASSPGTGNEKLFF. CDR3 DNA: TGTGCCAGCTCTCCCGGGACAGGGAATGAAAAACTGTTTTTT. The chain has TRBV18 and TRBJ1-4; 9 bases are shared with TRBD1. J was trimmed by 5 bases and V by 6 bases; bases with no gene match: 4. Germline CDR1 is KGHSH and CDR2 is LQKENI. This CDR3 has 14 residues.

The CDR3 is CASSELSVLAGGPSLVYEQYF. The CDR3 region has the DNA TGTGCCAGCAGTGAATTATCGGTGCTAGCGGGAGGGCCATCGTTAGTCTACGAGCAGTACTTC. The V gene is TRBV2, the J gene TRBJ2-7; 12 bases line up with TRBD2. Looked up from germline, CDR1 is SNHLY and CDR2 is FYNNEI. The CDR3 totals 21 residues. V was clipped by 2 bases and J by 3 bases; unmatched bases: 20.

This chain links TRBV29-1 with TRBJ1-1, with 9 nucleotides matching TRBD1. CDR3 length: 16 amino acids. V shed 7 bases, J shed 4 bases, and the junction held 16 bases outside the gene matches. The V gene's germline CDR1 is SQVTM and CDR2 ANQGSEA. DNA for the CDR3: TGCAGCGCACCCGGGGGACAGGGCATATTGAGCACTGAAGCTTTCTTT. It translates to CSAPGGQGILSTEAFF.

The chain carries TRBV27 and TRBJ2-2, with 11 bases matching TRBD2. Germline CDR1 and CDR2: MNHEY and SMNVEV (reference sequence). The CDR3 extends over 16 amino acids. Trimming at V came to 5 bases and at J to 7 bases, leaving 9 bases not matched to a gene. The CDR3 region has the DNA TGTGCCAGCAGTGTACTAGCGGGAGCGGGGGACGGGGAGCTGTTTTTT. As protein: CASSVLAGAGDGELFF.

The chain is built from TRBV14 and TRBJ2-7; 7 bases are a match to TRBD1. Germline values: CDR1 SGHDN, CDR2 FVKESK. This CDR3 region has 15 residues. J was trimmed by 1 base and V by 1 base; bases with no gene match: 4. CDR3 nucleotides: TGTGCCAGCAGCCAAGCCGGGACAGCTTCCTACGAGCAGTACTTC. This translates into CASSQAGTASYEQYF.

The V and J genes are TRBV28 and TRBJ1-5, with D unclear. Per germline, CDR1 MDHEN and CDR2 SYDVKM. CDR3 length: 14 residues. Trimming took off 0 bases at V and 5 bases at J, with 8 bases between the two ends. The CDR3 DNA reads TGTGCCAGCAGTTTATGGGAGGGTTATCAGCCCCAGCATTTT. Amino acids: CASSLWEGYQPQHF.

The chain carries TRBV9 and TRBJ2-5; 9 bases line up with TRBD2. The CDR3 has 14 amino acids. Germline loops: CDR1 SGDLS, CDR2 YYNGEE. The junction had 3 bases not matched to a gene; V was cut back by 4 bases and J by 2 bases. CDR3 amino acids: CASSPTSGQETQYF. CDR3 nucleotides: TGTGCCAGCAGCCCCACTAGCGGGCAAGAGACCCAGTACTTC. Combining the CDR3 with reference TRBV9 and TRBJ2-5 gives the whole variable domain DSGVTQTPKHLITATGQRVTLRCSPRSGDLSVYWYQQSLDQGLQFLIQYYNGEERAKGNILERFSAQQFPDLHSELNLSSLELGDSALYFCASSPTSGQETQYFGPGTRLLVL.

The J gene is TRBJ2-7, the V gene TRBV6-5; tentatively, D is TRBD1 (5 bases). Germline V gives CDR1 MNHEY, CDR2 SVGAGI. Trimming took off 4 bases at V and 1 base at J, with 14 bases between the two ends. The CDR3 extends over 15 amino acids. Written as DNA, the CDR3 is TGTGCCAGCAGTTCAACCAGGGAAGGGTCCTACGAGCAGTACTTC. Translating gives CASSSTREGSYEQYF.

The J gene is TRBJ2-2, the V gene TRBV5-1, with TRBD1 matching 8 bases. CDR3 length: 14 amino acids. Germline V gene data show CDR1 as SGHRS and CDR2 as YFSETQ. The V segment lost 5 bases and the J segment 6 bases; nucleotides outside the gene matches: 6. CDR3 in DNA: TGCGCCAGCAGTCCGGACAGGGAAGCCGGGGAGCTGTTTTTT. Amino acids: CASSPDREAGELFF. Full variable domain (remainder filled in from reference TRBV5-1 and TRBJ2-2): KAGVTQTPRYLIKTRGQQVTLSCSPISGHRSVSWYQQTPGQGLQFLFEYFSETQRNKGNFPGRFSGRQFSNSRSEMNVSTLELGDSALYLCASSPDREAGELFFGEGSRLTVL.